Sequencing of this T cell receptor (beta chain) was carried out in a study of blood T cell repertoires in COVID-19. Germline lookup yields CDR1 SGHAT and CDR2 FQNNGV. Between the trimmed V and J ends, which lost 6 bases and 3 bases, there was a span of 15 bases. The length of the CDR3 is 15 residues. Profiled with immunoSEQ multiplex PCR; TCRdb holds only in-frame clones, not every one. This sample has some 70,000 clones, with less than 85% found just once. The TCR comes from a man aged 55 to 69 with acute or convalescent COVID-19. This chain links TRBV11-2 with TRBJ1-5, with D unclear. The sample comprised peripheral blood. In DNA, the CDR3 is TGTGCCAGCAGTCGAACAGACGGACTCAATCAGCCCCAGCATTTT. Protein: CASSRTDGLNQPQHF. Using reference TRBV11-2 and TRBJ1-5 for the parts outside the CDR3, the full variable domain is EAGVAQSPRYKIIEKRQSVAFWCNPISGHATLYWYQQILGQGPKLLIQFQNNGVVDDSQLPKDRFSAERLKGVDSTLKIQPAKLEDSAVYLCASSRTDGLNQPQHFGDGTRLSIL.